The present T cell receptor beta chain was sequenced within a study of cytomegalovirus exposure and HLA in healthy donors. With 60 Vbeta and 13 Jbeta primers, the PCR was carried out. TCRdb keeps only in-frame clones here, not all; method: immunoSEQ multiplex PCR. The repertoire holds 120,000 to 150,000 clones, with almost 85% as singletons. Comment on this clone: Other DNA sequences within the sample encode an identical CDR3.

The CDR3 length is 15 residues. The germline V gene encodes CDR1 SGHTA and CDR2 FQGNSA. Trimming at V came to 5 bases and at J to 2 bases, leaving 6 bases not matched to a gene. Material: PBMCs. The receptor's source is a man aged 18 to 30 in good health and CMV-seropositive. The chain uses TRBV7-2 and TRBJ2-7, with 10 bases that match TRBD2. This chain's CDR3 is CASSLGLAGAYEQYF. DNA of the CDR3: TGTGCCAGCAGCCTCGGGCTAGCGGGGGCCTACGAGCAGTACTTC.